This TCR beta chain originates from a study of CD8 T cells in Susac syndrome. V was clipped by 3 bases and J by 5 bases; unmatched bases: 13. The germline V gene has CDR1 MGHDK and CDR2 SYGVNS. The CDR3 is made up of 16 amino acids. CD8+ and CD4+ T cells taken from blood had their TCR beta sequenced. Included as multiple sclerosis controls were treatment-naive patients who had stable or active relapsing-remitting disease. Through negative isolation, CD4+ and CD8+ T cells were obtained, while TEMRA cells were enriched using FACS. RNA in amounts of roughly 0.45 to 1 ug was reverse transcribed with random hexamers. Amplification of TCR beta CDR3 by immunoSEQ multiplex PCR spanned 54 Vbeta and 13 Jbeta. TCRdb redid the calling of the immunoSEQ multiplex PCR reads with MiXCR, one entry per CDR3 protein. The sample lists 150,000 or so distinct CDR3 sequences; approximately 93% were seen once.

Specimen: CD4+ T cells from PBMCs. The chain couples TRBV25-1 to TRBJ2-7; TRBD2 agrees at 7 bases. The clonotype originates from a human donor with multiple sclerosis. The CDR3 bases are TGTGCCAGCAGTGATCCATGGGGTACTAGCGCCCACGAGCAGTACTTC. Translating it yields CASSDPWGTSAHEQYF.